The sequence of this T cell receptor (beta chain) was determined in a study of T cell responses to AZD1222 COVID-19 vaccine. About this clone: Its antigen is still unknown.

The study, taken as a whole, reports: Reports indicate that nearly half of spike-specific TCRs are directed at unmutated variant regions. All repertoire sampling was performed exclusively after the peak T cell response. In a largely white British group with more females than males, clonal diversity was possibly underestimated.

Sequencing used immunoSEQ multiplex PCR; TCRdb keeps in-frame clones, though not all of them. The table lists about 120,000 clones, 75% to 90% of them singletons, with approximately 3.4% in the top ten. Deletions cut 5 bases from V and 2 bases from J, with 9 bases between. The CDR3 contains 13 residues. Germline loops: CDR1 LGHNA, CDR2 YNFKEQ. The source is an adult in good health. V and J are TRBV4-2 and TRBJ1-1; D is perhaps TRBD1 (5 bases). The specimen was peripheral blood, collected on day 0 of AZD1222 vaccination. CDR3 loop: CASSAGGNTEAFF. The CDR3 DNA is TGTGCCAGCAGCGCTGGGGGTAACACTGAAGCTTTCTTT.